This T cell receptor beta chain was recovered during a study of cytomegalovirus exposure and HLA in healthy donors. The overall study: In a later analysis, the roughly 120 validation repertoires were reported to have used the same platform as the approximately 690 first-cohort repertoires. Overall study findings and caveats: The study labeled roughly 160 TCR beta chains cytomegalovirus-associated. The study found most TCR sequences rare, yet found some public TCRs in many donors.

As to this clone: No antigen is known for it.

Germline V gene sequence: CDR1 MDHEN, CDR2 SYDVKM. The CDR3 consists of 15 residues. V shed 3 bases and J shed 0 bases, with 9 bases lying between them. The data were produced by immunoSEQ multiplex PCR, yet TCRdb's version contains in-frame clones alone and is incomplete. The repertoire includes more than 300,000 clones, roughly 89% of them detected once, and 0.83% sits in the top ten. This receptor was identified in a woman under 30 in good health and CMV-seronegative. The chain employs TRBV28 and TRBJ1-3; no definite D call. Material: PBMCs. CDR3 region: CASSFLRASGNTIYF. As DNA, the CDR3 is TGTGCCAGCAGTTTCCTTAGAGCCTCTGGAAACACCATATATTTT. The full variable domain, its missing parts supplied by reference TRBV28 and TRBJ1-3, is DVKVTQSSRYLVKRTGEKVFLECVQDMDHENMFWYRQDPGLGLRLIYFSYDVKMKEKGDIPEGYSVSREKKERFSLILESASTNQTSMYLCASSFLRASGNTIYFGEGSWLTVV.